This entry concerns a single TCR beta chain. The antigen remains undetermined. This CDR3 has 17 amino acids. Germline CDR1 is SGHTA and CDR2 is FQGTGA. V lost 3 bases to trimming and J lost 4 bases; unmatched junction nucleotides: 9. The data were obtained in a study of long-term antiretroviral therapy in people with HIV. This was the immunoSEQ v3.0 assay at survey level. Sequencing was performed with immunoSEQ multiplex PCR; in TCRdb, only in-frame clones are kept and a portion is missing. In the table there are approximately 36,000 clones, roughly 87% of which are singletons. Study conclusions and caveats: Clonal populations expanded prior to ART predominated within the repertoire at all time points.

The material sequenced was unsorted PBMCs, taken 0.6 years after starting antiretroviral therapy. The chain has TRBV7-3 and TRBJ1-2; 12 nucleotides match TRBD1. The TCR comes from a man younger than 30 with HIV. The CDR3 reads CASSFRDRGPGSYGYTF. As DNA, the CDR3 is TGTGCCAGCAGCTTCCGGGACAGGGGGCCAGGGAGCTATGGCTACACCTTC.